Each of the 19 T cell receptor beta chains below was sequenced from the same sample in a study of response to subunit inactivated influenza vaccine (dated by TCRdb to 2017 to 2018). Preparation of the library involved RT-PCR. TCRdb names Illumina HiSeq 2500 as the instrument used. Using fastp trimming at Q25 and MiXCR clonotype assembly, TCRdb reanalyzed the public sequencing data and kept in-frame beta chains. When rows share a CDR3 protein, they turn into one entry using the most common DNA and genes. This sample gives 450,000 to 550,000 distinct CDR3 sequences in total; 25% of them show up just once. The top ten clones comprise 1.5% to 2% of the sample. Material: CD4+ T cells sorted from PBMCs, obtained more than 4 days after vaccination. These receptors were obtained from a man in his forties or fifties who received an inactivated influenza vaccine. Donor details come from another sample of the same person, matched by shared clones.

The genes are TRBV5-1 and TRBJ2-5; 9 positions agree with TRBD2. V lost 0 bases and J lost 0; bases outside the gene matches: 3. Germline CDR1 reads SGHRS; CDR2 reads YFSETQ. The CDR3 is 16 amino acids. The DNA of the CDR3 is TGCGCCAGCAGCTTGGGGGCTAGCGGGGACCAAGAGACCCAGTACTTC. It is translated as CASSLGASGDQETQYF.

The table lists this clonotype with a few counts. This sequence joins TRBV2 and TRBJ2-1; 7 nucleotides line up with TRBD2. The ends lost 5 bases at V and 4 bases at J; junction bases unmatched: 8. This CDR3 comprises 15 residues. Germline CDR1 and CDR2: SNHLY and FYNNEI. This chain's CDR3 is CASSRASGPYNEQFF. The CDR3 nucleotides are TGTGCCAGCAGTCGGGCTAGCGGACCGTACAATGAGCAGTTCTTC.

In this sample, this clonotype turned up a few times. The chain recombines TRBV12-3 or TRBV12-4 with TRBJ2-7; 8 positions match TRBD1. The CDR3 length is 17 residues. J gave up 4 bases and V 4 bases, and 15 bases lay outside the gene matches. CDR3 bases: TGTGCCAGCAGTTCGCAGGGACAGGTACCGTTCCATTACGAGCAGTACTTC. Encoded protein: CASSSQGQVPFHYEQYF.

This clonotype was detected a few times. V and J are TRBV12-3 or TRBV12-4 and TRBJ2-6; D gene unclear. CDR3 length: 17 residues. V lost 5 bases and J lost 0, with 14 bases in between. The CDR3 DNA is TGTGCCAGCAGTGAAACGAGACGGTACTCTGGGGCCAACGTCCTGACTTTC. It translates to CASSETRRYSGANVLTF.

This chain uses TRBV12-3 or TRBV12-4 with TRBJ2-2; no definite D call. Trimming removed 7 bases from V and 7 bases from J, with 7 bases in between. The CDR3 is 11 residues long. The CDR3 bases are TGTGCCAGCAACCGAGGCGGGGAGCTGTTTTTT. Amino acid sequence: CASNRGGELFF.

This sequence joins TRBV7-2 and TRBJ1-4, with unresolved D. The CDR3 is 16 residues long. Trimming stripped 4 bases from V and 2 bases from J, with 14 bases between. The germline V gene encodes CDR1 SGHTA and CDR2 FQGNSA. CDR3 residues: CASSSMGGSTNEKLFF. The CDR3 nucleotides are TGTGCCAGCAGCTCGATGGGAGGGAGCACTAATGAAAAACTGTTTTTT.

This clonotype was counted only a few times. This sequence joins TRBV18 and TRBJ2-5, with 7 bases matching TRBD2. V dropped 1 base and J dropped 0; count of bases not matched to a gene: 8. This CDR3 contains 17 residues. In germline, CDR1 is KGHSH, CDR2 LQKENI. CDR3 bases: TGTGCCAGCTCACCACAGGGAGGGCCCTCGTACCAAGAGACCCAGTACTTC. This sequence encodes CASSPQGGPSYQETQYF.

This clonotype was detected only once. The rearrangement uses TRBV9 and TRBJ2-2; a weak D match, TRBD2 (5 bases). The CDR3 covers 17 residues. V was shortened by 0 bases and J by 3 bases, with 15 bases between the two germline ends. Per germline, CDR1 SGDLS and CDR2 YYNGEE. CDR3: CASSVGRAPGDTGELFF. The CDR3 DNA reads TGTGCCAGCAGCGTAGGACGGGCTCCCGGGGACACCGGGGAGCTGTTTTTT. Full variable domain (missing parts from reference TRBV9 and TRBJ2-2): DSGVTQTPKHLITATGQRVTLRCSPRSGDLSVYWYQQSLDQGLQFLIQYYNGEERAKGNILERFSAQQFPDLHSELNLSSLELGDSALYFCASSVGRAPGDTGELFFGEGSRLTVL.

This rearrangement joins TRBV24-1 to TRBJ2-1, with 9 bases matching TRBD2. With 4 bases clipped from V and 4 bases from J, the junction kept 4 bases outside the gene matches. The germline gives CDR1 KGHDR, CDR2 SFDVKD. The CDR3 loop spans 15 amino acids. The CDR3 DNA reads as TGTGCCACCAGTGAACTTAGCGGGAGTTACAATGAGCAGTTCTTC. Translation gives CATSELSGSYNEQFF.

This clonotype appeared a few times. The chain recombines TRBV15 with TRBJ2-5; TRBD1 matches 7 bases. The CDR3 length is 14 residues. Trimming removed 5 bases from V and 5 bases from J; junction bases left unmatched: 8. The germline V gene has CDR1 LNHNV and CDR2 YYDKDF (reference sequence). The chain's CDR3 is CATSLHRGIETQYF. CDR3 nucleotides: TGTGCCACCAGCTTACACAGGGGTATCGAGACCCAGTACTTC.

This chain joins TRBV15 and TRBJ2-1, with 7 bases matching TRBD2. The CDR3 extends over 14 amino acids. J lost 10 bases, V lost 0 bases, and 6 bases had no gene match. Germline loops: CDR1 LNHNV, CDR2 YYDKDF (reference sequence). CDR3 in amino acids: CATSREGGSREQFF. CDR3 bases: TGTGCCACCAGCAGAGAGGGGGGGTCGAGAGAGCAGTTCTTC. Supplemented by reference TRBV15 and TRBJ2-1, the full variable domain reads DAMVIQNPRYQVTQFGKPVTLSCSQTLNHNVMYWYQQKSSQAPKLLFHYYDKDFNNEADTPDNFQSRRPNTSFCFLDIRSPGLGDTAMYLCATSREGGSREQFFGPGTRLTVL.

This sequence joins TRBV11-2 and TRBJ2-5, with TRBD2 matching 13 bases. The CDR3 covers 21 residues. V was clipped by 1 base and J by 5 bases; unmatched bases: 19. Germline CDR1 is SGHAT and CDR2 is FQNNGV. CDR3 nucleotide sequence: TGTGCCAGCAGCTTAGTCTATCTGGTCGGACTAGCGGGGGCAGGAGGGGAGACCCAGTACTTC. It is translated as CASSLVYLVGLAGAGGETQYF.

V and J are TRBV30 and TRBJ1-1; D is unclear. This CDR3 is built from 14 residues. CDR1 GTSNPN and CDR2 SVGIG come from the germline V gene (reference sequence). The V end was cut by 2 bases, the J end by 6 bases, with 16 bases between. CDR3 protein: CAWSLKIPFSEAFF. The CDR3 nucleotides read TGTGCCTGGAGTTTAAAAATTCCGTTCTCTGAAGCTTTCTTT.

The V gene is TRBV7-9, the J gene TRBJ2-3; TRBD2 is a possible D gene (5 bases). CDR1 SEHNR and CDR2 FQNEAQ come from the germline V gene (reference sequence). The CDR3 runs 14 residues. V was shortened by 5 bases and J by 5 bases, with 14 bases between the two germline ends. CDR3 sequence reads: CASSRSGSGDTQYF. In nucleotides, the CDR3 is TGTGCCAGCAGCCGTTCTGGGAGTGGAGATACGCAGTATTTT.

The chain uses TRBV30 and TRBJ2-5; 7 positions match TRBD1. Germline V lookup: CDR1 GTSNPN, CDR2 SVGIG (reference sequence). The length of the CDR3 is 13 residues. J gave up 7 bases and V 8 bases, and 13 bases lay outside the gene matches. CDR3: CAGTQQGLVTQYF. CDR3 nucleotides: TGTGCCGGAACCCAACAGGGGTTAGTGACCCAGTACTTC.

The chain uses TRBV7-2 and TRBJ2-6; TRBD1 aligns across 8 bases. The germline V gene encodes CDR1 SGHTA and CDR2 FQGNSA. CDR3 length: 17 residues. J was trimmed by 4 bases and V by 5 bases; bases with no gene match: 10. This CDR3 reads CASSPRQGQLGANVLTF. The CDR3 DNA reads TGTGCCAGCAGCCCCCGACAGGGGCAATTGGGGGCCAACGTCCTGACTTTC.

This clonotype was counted only a few times. The rearrangement links TRBV12-3 or TRBV12-4 to TRBJ2-3; perhaps TRBD2 as D (6 bases). Deletions cut 2 bases from V and 1 base from J, with 10 bases between. This CDR3 region has 15 residues. CDR3 amino acids: CASSLRGARTDTQYF. In DNA, the CDR3 is TGTGCCAGCAGTTTACGCGGGGCCCGCACAGATACGCAGTATTTT.

This sequence joins TRBV12-3 or TRBV12-4 and TRBJ2-2; D gene ambiguous. V lost 9 bases and J 4 bases, leaving 9 bases between the germline ends. The CDR3 has 12 amino acids. The CDR3 loop reads CASTGSTGELFF. The CDR3 region has the DNA TGTGCCAGTACCGGAAGCACCGGGGAGCTGTTTTTT.

The V and J genes are TRBV24-1 and TRBJ2-5; 11 bases are shared with TRBD1. The CDR3 has 16 residues. The V and J ends lost 1 base and 5 bases, in that order; junction bases with no gene match: 5. CDR1 is KGHDR and CDR2 is SFDVKD in the germline V gene. CDR3 in amino acids: CATSDFGTGGRETQYF. The CDR3 coding sequence is TGTGCCACCAGTGATTTTGGGACAGGGGGTAGGGAGACCCAGTACTTC.